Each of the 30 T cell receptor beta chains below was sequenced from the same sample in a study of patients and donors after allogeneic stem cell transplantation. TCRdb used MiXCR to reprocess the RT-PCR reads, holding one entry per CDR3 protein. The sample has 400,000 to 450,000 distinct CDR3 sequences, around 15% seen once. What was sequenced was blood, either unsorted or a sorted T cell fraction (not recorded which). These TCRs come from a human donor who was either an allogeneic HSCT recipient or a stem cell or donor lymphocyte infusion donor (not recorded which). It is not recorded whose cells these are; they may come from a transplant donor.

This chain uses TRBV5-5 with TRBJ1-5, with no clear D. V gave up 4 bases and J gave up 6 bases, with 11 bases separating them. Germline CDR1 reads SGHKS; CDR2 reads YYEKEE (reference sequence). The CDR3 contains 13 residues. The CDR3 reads CASSARGIQPQHF. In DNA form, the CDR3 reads TGTGCCAGCAGCGCACGAGGGATTCAGCCCCAGCATTTT.

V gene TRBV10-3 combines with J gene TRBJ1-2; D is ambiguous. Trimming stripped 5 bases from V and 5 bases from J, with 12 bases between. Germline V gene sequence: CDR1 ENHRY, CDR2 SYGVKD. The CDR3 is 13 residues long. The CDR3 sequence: CAISSPSRYGYTF. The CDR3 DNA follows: TGTGCCATCAGTTCCCCGTCACGGTATGGCTACACCTTC.

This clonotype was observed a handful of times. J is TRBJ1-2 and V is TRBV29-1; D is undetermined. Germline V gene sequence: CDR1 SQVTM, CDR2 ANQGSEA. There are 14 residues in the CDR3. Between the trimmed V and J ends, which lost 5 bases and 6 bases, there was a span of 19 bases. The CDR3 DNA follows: TGCAGCGTTACCCCGGCCCCGGACCGGGATGGCTACACCTTC. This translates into CSVTPAPDRDGYTF.

The CDR3 bases are TGTGCCACCAGTGTAGGCAGAAACACTGAAGCTTTCTTT. Residues: CATSVGRNTEAFF. J is TRBJ1-1 and V is TRBV24-1; D is unclear. Trimming shortened V by 5 bases and J by 2 bases, and 8 bases separated the two germline ends. CDR1 is KGHDR and CDR2 is SFDVKD in the germline V gene. The CDR3 runs 13 residues.

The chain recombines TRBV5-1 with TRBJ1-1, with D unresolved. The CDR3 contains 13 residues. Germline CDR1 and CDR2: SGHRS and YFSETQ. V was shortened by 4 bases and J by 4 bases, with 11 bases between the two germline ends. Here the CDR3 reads CASSVWEGTEAFF. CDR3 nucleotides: TGCGCCAGCAGCGTCTGGGAGGGCACTGAAGCTTTCTTT.

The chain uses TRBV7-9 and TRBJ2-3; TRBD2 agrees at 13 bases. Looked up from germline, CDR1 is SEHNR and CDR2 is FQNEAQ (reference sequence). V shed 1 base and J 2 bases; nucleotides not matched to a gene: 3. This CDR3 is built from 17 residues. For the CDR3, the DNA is TGTGCCAGCAGCTTAGGACTAGCGGGAGGAACCACAGATACGCAGTATTTT. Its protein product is CASSLGLAGGTTDTQYF.

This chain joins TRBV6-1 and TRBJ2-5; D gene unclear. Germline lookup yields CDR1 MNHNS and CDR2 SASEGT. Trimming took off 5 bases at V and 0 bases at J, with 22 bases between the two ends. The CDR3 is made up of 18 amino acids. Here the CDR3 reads CASSPFQLDFLYQETQYF. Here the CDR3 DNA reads TGTGCCAGCAGTCCCTTCCAACTGGATTTTCTGTACCAAGAGACCCAGTACTTC.

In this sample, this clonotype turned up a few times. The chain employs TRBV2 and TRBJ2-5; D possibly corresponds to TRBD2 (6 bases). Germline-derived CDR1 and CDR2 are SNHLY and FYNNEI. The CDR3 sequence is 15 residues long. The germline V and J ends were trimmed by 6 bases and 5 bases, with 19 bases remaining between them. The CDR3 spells CASSEEGIRRETQYF. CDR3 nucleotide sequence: TGTGCCAGCAGCGAGGAGGGTATCAGGAGGGAGACCCAGTACTTC.

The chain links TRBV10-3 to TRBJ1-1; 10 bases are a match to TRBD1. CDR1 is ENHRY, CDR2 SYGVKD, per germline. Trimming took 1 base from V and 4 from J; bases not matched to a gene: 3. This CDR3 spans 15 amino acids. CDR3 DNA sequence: TGTGCCATCAGTGAGTGGCGGGACAGGGGCACTGAAGCTTTCTTT. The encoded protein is CAISEWRDRGTEAFF.

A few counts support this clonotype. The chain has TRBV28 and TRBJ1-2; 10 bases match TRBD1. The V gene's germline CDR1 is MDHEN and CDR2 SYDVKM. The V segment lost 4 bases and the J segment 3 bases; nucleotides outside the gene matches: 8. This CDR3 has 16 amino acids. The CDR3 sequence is CASSYPGQGSYYGYTF. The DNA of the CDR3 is TGTGCCAGCAGTTACCCGGGACAGGGGAGTTACTATGGCTACACCTTC.

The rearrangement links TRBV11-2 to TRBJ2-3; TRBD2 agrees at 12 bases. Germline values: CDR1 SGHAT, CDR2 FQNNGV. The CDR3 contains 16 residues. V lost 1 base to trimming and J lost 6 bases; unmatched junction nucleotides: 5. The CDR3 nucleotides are TGTGCCAGCAGCTTAGCCTCTAGCGGGGGGGTGGATACGCAGTATTTT. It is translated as CASSLASSGGVDTQYF.

CDR3 loop: CAWALGLGMTGELFF. CDR3 nucleotide sequence: TGTGCCTGGGCCCTCGGACTAGGGATGACCGGGGAGCTGTTTTTT. This chain links TRBV30 with TRBJ2-2; 7 bases are shared with TRBD2. V lost 5 bases, J lost 5 bases, and 11 bases stayed unmatched. Germline V gene lookup returns CDR1 GTSNPN and CDR2 SVGIG (reference sequence). The CDR3 length is 15 residues.

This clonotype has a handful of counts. CDR3 bases: TGTGCCAGTAGTATCCCGGACGGGGCCATCGTTGGCAATGAGCAGTTCTTC. As protein: CASSIPDGAIVGNEQFF. The chain carries TRBV19 and TRBJ2-1; TRBD1 or TRBD2 may be the D gene (5 bases each). The CDR3 spans 17 residues. V was pared by 3 bases and J by 6 bases, with 21 bases between. CDR1 and CDR2 from the germline V gene are LNHDA and SQIVND (reference sequence). Using reference TRBV19 and TRBJ2-1 for the parts outside the CDR3, the full variable domain is DGGITQSPKYLFRKEGQNVTLSCEQNLNHDAMYWYRQDPGQGLRLIYYSQIVNDFQKGDIAEGYSVSREKKESFPLTVTSAQKNPTAFYLCASSIPDGAIVGNEQFFGPGTRLTVL.

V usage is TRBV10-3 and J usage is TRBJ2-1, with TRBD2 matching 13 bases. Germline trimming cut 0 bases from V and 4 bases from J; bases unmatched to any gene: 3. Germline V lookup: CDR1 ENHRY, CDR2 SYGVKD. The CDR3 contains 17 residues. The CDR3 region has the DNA TGTGCCATCAGTGAGTCCACTAGCGGGAGGGTTTACAATGAGCAGTTCTTC. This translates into CAISESTSGRVYNEQFF.

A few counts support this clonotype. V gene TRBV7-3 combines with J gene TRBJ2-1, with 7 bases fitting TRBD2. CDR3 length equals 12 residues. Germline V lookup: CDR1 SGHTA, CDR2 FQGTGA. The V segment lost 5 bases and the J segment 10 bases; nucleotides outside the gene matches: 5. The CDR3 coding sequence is TGTGCCAGCAGCCCTCTCGGGAGGGAGCAGTTCTTC. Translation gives CASSPLGREQFF.

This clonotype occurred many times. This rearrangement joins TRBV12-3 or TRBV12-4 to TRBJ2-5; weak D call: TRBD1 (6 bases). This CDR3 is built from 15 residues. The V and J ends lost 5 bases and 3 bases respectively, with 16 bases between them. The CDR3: CASSPGTIGEETQYF. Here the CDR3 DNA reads TGTGCCAGCAGTCCAGGGACAATTGGGGAAGAGACCCAGTACTTC.

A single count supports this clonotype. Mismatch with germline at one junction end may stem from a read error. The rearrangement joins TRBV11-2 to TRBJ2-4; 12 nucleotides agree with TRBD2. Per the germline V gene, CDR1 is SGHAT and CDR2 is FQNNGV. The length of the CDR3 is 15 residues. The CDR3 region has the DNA TGTGCCAGCAGCCTAGGGTTCGGTGCTAGCGGGAGGGAAAGCTTC. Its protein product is CASSLGFGASGRESF.

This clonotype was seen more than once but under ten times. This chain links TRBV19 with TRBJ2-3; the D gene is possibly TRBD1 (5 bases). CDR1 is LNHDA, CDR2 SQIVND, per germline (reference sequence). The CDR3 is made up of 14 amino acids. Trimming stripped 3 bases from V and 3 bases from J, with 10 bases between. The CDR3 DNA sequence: TGTGCCAGTAGTATCAGGGTGGGAACAGATACGCAGTATTTT. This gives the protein CASSIRVGTDTQYF.

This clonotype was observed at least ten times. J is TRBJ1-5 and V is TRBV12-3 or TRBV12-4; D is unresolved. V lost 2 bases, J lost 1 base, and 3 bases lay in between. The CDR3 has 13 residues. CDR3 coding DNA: TGTGCCAGCAGTTTACTCAGCAATCAGCCCCAGCATTTT. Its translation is CASSLLSNQPQHF.

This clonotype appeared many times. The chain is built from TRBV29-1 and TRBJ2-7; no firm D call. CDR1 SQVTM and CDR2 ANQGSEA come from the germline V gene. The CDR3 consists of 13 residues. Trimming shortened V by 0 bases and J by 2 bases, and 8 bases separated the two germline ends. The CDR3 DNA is TGCAGCGTTGAAGAAGGGTCGGCCTACGAGCAGTACTTC. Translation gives CSVEEGSAYEQYF.

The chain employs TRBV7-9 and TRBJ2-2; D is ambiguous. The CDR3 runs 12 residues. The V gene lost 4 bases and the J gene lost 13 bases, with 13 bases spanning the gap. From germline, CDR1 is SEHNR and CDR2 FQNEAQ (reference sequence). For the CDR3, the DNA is TGTGCCAGCAGCTACGAGGTCCCTAGGCTGTTTTTT. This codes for CASSYEVPRLFF. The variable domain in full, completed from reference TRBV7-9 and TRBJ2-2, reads DTGVSQNPRHKITKRGQNVTFRCDPISEHNRLYWYRQTLGQGPEFLTYFQNEAQLEKSRLLSDRFSAERPKGSFSTLEIQRTEQGDSAMYLCASSYEVPRLFFGEGSRLTVL.

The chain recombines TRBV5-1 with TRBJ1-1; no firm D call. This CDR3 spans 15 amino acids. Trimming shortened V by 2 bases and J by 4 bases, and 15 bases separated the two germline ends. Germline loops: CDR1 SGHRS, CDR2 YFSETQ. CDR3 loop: CASSFVGRRPTEAFF. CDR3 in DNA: TGCGCCAGCAGCTTTGTGGGTCGGCGGCCCACTGAAGCTTTCTTT. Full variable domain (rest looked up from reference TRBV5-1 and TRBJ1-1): KAGVTQTPRYLIKTRGQQVTLSCSPISGHRSVSWYQQTPGQGLQFLFEYFSETQRNKGNFPGRFSGRQFSNSRSEMNVSTLELGDSALYLCASSFVGRRPTEAFFGQGTRLTVV.

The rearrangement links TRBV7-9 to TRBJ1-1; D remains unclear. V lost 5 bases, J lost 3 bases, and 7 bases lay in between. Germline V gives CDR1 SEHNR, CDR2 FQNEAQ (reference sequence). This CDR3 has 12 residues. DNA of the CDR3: TGTGCCAGCAGCGACGGATACACTGAAGCTTTCTTT. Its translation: CASSDGYTEAFF.

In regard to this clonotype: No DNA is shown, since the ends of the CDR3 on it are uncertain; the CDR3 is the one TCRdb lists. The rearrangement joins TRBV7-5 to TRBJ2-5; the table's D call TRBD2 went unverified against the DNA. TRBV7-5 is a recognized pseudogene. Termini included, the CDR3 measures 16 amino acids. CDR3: CISVPEAPGGEETQYF.

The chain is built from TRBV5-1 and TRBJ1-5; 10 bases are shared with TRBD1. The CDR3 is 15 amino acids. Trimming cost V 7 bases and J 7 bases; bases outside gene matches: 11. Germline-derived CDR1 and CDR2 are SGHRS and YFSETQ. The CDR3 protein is CASRQGTGVRQPQHF. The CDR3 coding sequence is TGCGCCAGCCGCCAGGGGACAGGGGTCCGACAGCCCCAGCATTTT.

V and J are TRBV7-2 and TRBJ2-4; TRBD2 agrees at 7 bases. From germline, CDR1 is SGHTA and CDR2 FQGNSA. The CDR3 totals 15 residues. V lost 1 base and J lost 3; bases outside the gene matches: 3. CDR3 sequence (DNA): TGTGCCAGCAGCTTAGTAGCGGGCATCAAAAACATTCAGTACTTC. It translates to CASSLVAGIKNIQYF.

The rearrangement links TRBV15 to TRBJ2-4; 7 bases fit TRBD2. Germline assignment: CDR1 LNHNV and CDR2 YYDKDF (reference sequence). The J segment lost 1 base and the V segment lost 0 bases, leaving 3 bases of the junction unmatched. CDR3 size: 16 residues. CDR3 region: CATSRDMGGAKNIQYF. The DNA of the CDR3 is TGTGCCACCAGCAGAGATATGGGGGGGGCCAAAAACATTCAGTACTTC.

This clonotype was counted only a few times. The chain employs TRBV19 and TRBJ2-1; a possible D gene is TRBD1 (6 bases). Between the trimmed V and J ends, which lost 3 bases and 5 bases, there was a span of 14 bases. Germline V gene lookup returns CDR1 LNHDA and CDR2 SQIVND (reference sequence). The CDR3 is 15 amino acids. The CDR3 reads CASSMGTGRDNEQFF. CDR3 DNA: TGTGCCAGTAGTATGGGTACAGGGCGAGACAATGAGCAGTTCTTC.

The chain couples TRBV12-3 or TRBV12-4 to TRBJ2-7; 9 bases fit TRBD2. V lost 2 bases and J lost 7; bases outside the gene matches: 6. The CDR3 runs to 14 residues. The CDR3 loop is CASSLSGLAREQYF. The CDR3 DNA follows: TGTGCCAGCAGTTTATCGGGACTAGCAAGGGAGCAGTACTTC.

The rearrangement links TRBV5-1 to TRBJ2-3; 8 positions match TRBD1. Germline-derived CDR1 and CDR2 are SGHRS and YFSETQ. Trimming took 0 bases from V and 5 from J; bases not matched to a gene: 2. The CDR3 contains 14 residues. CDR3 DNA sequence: TGCGCCAGCAGCTTGGAACAGGGGGGAGATACGCAGTATTTT. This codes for CASSLEQGGDTQYF.